The next 17 T cell receptor beta chains were all read from a single sample in a study of blood T cell repertoires in COVID-19 (dated by TCRdb to 2020 to 2021). The library was produced with the immunoSEQ multiplex PCR assay. Held by TCRdb, this immuneACCESS table contains in-frame sequences only and omits some clones. Under half of the omission traces to an unresolved V gene where checked; the cause of the rest is unknown. The sample profile shows approximately 190,000 clones; 75% to 95% of them were found once. 0.53% of the sample rests with the top ten. The sequenced sample consisted of peripheral blood. All receptors derive from a man between 50 and 59 years old with acute or convalescent COVID-19.

This clone has only one observation. The rearrangement uses TRBV6-5 and TRBJ1-2, with 8 bases aligning to TRBD1. The CDR3 has 15 amino acids. Germline V lookup: CDR1 MNHEY, CDR2 SVGAGI. V lost 6 bases and J lost 8; bases outside the gene matches: 14. The CDR3 protein is CASRHGDRLGAGYTF. For the CDR3, the DNA is TGTGCCAGCAGACACGGGGACAGGCTGGGGGCGGGCTACACCTTC.

The chain uses TRBV18 and TRBJ1-1, with unresolved D. Germline V lookup: CDR1 KGHSH, CDR2 LQKENI. Trimming left V 8 bases short and J 4 bases short, with 14 bases between. The CDR3 loop spans 13 amino acids. This CDR3 reads CASVGGLSTEAFF. The DNA for the CDR3 is TGTGCCAGCGTCGGCGGTTTGAGCACTGAAGCTTTCTTT.

The J gene is TRBJ2-2, the V gene TRBV2, with 9 nucleotides matching TRBD2. This CDR3 is 14 amino acids long. Germline CDR1 SNHLY, CDR2 FYNNEI. J lost 7 bases, V lost 5 bases, and 5 bases had no gene match. The CDR3 coding sequence is TGTGCCAGCAGTCAGGGACTAGCTGGCGGGGAGCTGTTTTTT. The encoded protein is CASSQGLAGGELFF.

CDR3 protein: CASRRTFRDNEQFF. CDR3 nucleotides: TGTGCCAGCAGGCGGACATTTCGGGACAATGAGCAGTTCTTC. This chain uses TRBV7-3 with TRBJ2-1, with D perhaps TRBD1 (5 bases). Per the germline V gene, CDR1 is SGHTA and CDR2 is FQGTGA. V lost 6 bases and J 5 bases, leaving 14 bases between the germline ends. This CDR3 spans 14 amino acids.

The chain is built from TRBV5-1 and TRBJ1-5; D gene ambiguous. This CDR3 has 15 amino acids. The ends were cut back, 0 bases at V and 2 bases at J, with 9 bases in the middle. Looked up from germline, CDR1 is SGHRS and CDR2 is YFSETQ. In DNA, the CDR3 is TGCGCCAGCAGCTTGGGAGGGTTGGGCAATCAGCCCCAGCATTTT. Protein product: CASSLGGLGNQPQHF.

The V and J genes are TRBV7-3 and TRBJ2-3, with 11 bases aligning to TRBD2. Germline values: CDR1 SGHTA, CDR2 FQGTGA. V was pared by 5 bases and J by 1 base, with 5 bases of the junction left unmatched. The CDR3 is 16 amino acids. The chain's CDR3 is CASSPLAGGGTDTQYF. CDR3 DNA: TGTGCCAGCAGCCCTCTAGCGGGGGGTGGCACAGATACGCAGTATTTT.

V and J are TRBV7-9 and TRBJ2-5; a weak D match, TRBD2 (7 bases). V lost 1 base to trimming and J lost 0 bases, with 12 bases between them. Per germline, CDR1 SEHNR and CDR2 FQNEAQ (reference sequence). This CDR3 is built from 16 residues. CDR3 DNA sequence: TGTGCCAGCAGCTTAGGGACTAGGACAGACCAAGAGACCCAGTACTTC. Translating gives CASSLGTRTDQETQYF.

The CDR3 protein is CATNHGGGYTEQFF. CDR3 nucleotide sequence: TGTGCCACTAACCATGGGGGGGGGTATACTGAGCAGTTCTTC. The genes are TRBV10-3 and TRBJ2-1, with TRBD2 matching 7 bases. The CDR3 is 14 amino acids. CDR1 is ENHRY, CDR2 SYGVKD, per germline. The trim removed 10 bases at V and 9 bases at J, leaving 15 bases unmatched.

This clone has just a few counts. The chain is built from TRBV7-9 and TRBJ2-7; TRBD2 matches 14 bases. Germline V gives CDR1 SEHNR, CDR2 FQNEAQ (reference sequence). The CDR3 is 15 amino acids. J lost 12 bases, V lost 4 bases, and 11 bases had no gene match. Here the CDR3 DNA reads TGTGCCAGCAGCTCGGGACTAGCGGGAGTTGAACGGCTGTACTTC. Translating it yields CASSSGLAGVERLYF.

The chain couples TRBV27 to TRBJ2-1; 11 bases agree with TRBD1. Trimming cost V 8 bases and J 9 bases; bases outside gene matches: 9. Germline V CDR1 and CDR2: MNHEY, SMNVEV (reference sequence). The CDR3 extends over 14 amino acids. The CDR3 is CASGQGQGAREQFF. CDR3 DNA sequence: TGTGCCAGCGGTCAAGGACAGGGGGCCCGTGAGCAGTTCTTC.

The V gene is TRBV10-3, the J gene TRBJ2-1; 13 bases fit TRBD2. The CDR3 runs to 15 residues. Germline CDR1 ENHRY, CDR2 SYGVKD. The V and J ends lost 6 bases and 8 bases, in that order; junction bases with no gene match: 7. CDR3 protein: CAIRELAGGVDEQFF. CDR3 nucleotides: TGTGCCATCAGGGAACTAGCGGGGGGGGTGGATGAGCAGTTCTTC.

A single count supports this clone. The V gene is TRBV11-1, the J gene TRBJ2-5, with D possibly being TRBD2 (5 bases). Germline V gives CDR1 SGHAT, CDR2 FQDESV (reference sequence). The CDR3 has 15 residues. V was trimmed by 2 bases and J by 5 bases, leaving 15 bases between them. The CDR3 DNA sequence: TGTGCCAGCAGCTTACGCCTACTAGTGGGTGAGACCCAGTACTTC. Translating it yields CASSLRLLVGETQYF.

This sequence joins TRBV5-1 and TRBJ1-1; D is ambiguous. Germline V lookup: CDR1 SGHRS, CDR2 YFSETQ. The CDR3 runs to 13 residues. Trimming removed 0 bases at V and 3 bases at J, with 6 bases between. CDR3 nucleotide sequence: TGCGCCAGCAGCTTGGACAGAGACACTGAAGCTTTCTTT. Its translation is CASSLDRDTEAFF.

This clone was picked up one time. The chain has TRBV25-1 and TRBJ2-3; 8 nucleotides match TRBD2. There are 17 residues in the CDR3. Trimming removed 2 bases from V and 3 bases from J; junction bases left unmatched: 10. Germline CDR1 is MGHDK and CDR2 is SYGVNS. The DNA for the CDR3 is TGTGCCAGCAGTGAAGATTTCGGGACGGGGGGGACAGATACGCAGTATTTT. This codes for CASSEDFGTGGTDTQYF.

The rearrangement uses TRBV28 and TRBJ2-7; 8 nucleotides match TRBD2. Unmatched junction bases numbered 8, after V lost 2 bases and J lost 5 bases. Germline V gives CDR1 MDHEN, CDR2 SYDVKM. The CDR3 runs 15 residues. CDR3 residues: CASSLEASGFHEQYF. In nucleotides, the CDR3 is TGTGCCAGCAGTTTAGAGGCTAGCGGGTTCCACGAGCAGTACTTC.

This chain links TRBV28 with TRBJ1-5; D is perhaps TRBD1 (6 bases). The V gene lost 6 bases and the J gene lost 6 bases, with 15 bases spanning the gap. Germline-derived CDR1 and CDR2 are MDHEN and SYDVKM. The CDR3 runs to 14 residues. The CDR3 here is CASRTGLTRQPQHF. The CDR3 region has the DNA TGTGCCAGCAGAACAGGGCTAACCCGTCAGCCCCAGCATTTT.

This clone was seen a single time. The chain links TRBV9 to TRBJ1-4, with a possible D match to TRBD1 (5 bases). The CDR3 spans 15 residues. Germline V lookup: CDR1 SGDLS, CDR2 YYNGEE. V was clipped by 4 bases and J by 5 bases, with 15 bases between them. The CDR3 DNA sequence: TGTGCCAGCAGCCGTTGGGGGGAGGCCAATGAAAAACTGTTTTTT. It is translated as CASSRWGEANEKLFF. The complete variable domain, with remaining parts taken from reference TRBV9 and TRBJ1-4, reads DSGVTQTPKHLITATGQRVTLRCSPRSGDLSVYWYQQSLDQGLQFLIQYYNGEERAKGNILERFSAQQFPDLHSELNLSSLELGDSALYFCASSRWGEANEKLFFGSGTQLSVL.